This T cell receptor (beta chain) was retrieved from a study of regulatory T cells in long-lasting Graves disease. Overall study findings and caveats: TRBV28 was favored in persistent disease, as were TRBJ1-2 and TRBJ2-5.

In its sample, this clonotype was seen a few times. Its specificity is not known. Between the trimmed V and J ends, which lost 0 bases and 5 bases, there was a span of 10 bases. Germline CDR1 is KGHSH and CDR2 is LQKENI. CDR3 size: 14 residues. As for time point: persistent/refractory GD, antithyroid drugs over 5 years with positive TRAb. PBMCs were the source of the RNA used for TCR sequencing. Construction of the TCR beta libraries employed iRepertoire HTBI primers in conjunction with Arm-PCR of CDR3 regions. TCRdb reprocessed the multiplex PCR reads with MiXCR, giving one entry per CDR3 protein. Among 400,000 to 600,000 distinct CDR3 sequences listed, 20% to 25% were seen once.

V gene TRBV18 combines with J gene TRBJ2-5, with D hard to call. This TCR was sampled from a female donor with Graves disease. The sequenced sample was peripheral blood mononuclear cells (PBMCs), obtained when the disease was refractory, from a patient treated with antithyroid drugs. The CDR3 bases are TGTGCCAGCTCACCACCTTTCCGCGCGGAGACCCAGTACTTC. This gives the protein CASSPPFRAETQYF.